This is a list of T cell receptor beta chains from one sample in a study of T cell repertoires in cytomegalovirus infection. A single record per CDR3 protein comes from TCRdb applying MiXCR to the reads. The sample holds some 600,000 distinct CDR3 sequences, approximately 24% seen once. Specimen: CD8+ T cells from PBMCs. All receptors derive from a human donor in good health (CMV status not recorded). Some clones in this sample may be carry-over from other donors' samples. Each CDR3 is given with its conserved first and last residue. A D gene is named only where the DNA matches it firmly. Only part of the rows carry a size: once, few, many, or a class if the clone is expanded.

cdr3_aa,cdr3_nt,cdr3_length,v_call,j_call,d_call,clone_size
CASSLGRSLHMNTEAFF,TGTGCCAGCAGCCTCGGGAGGTCACTGCACATGAACACTGAAGCTTTCTTT,17,TRBV7-2,TRBJ1-1,-,-
CASSAAGTNTEAFF,TGTGCCAGCAGTGCGGCCGGAACTAACACTGAAGCTTTCTTT,14,TRBV7-8,TRBJ1-1,-,many
CAITSGQTYEQYF,TGTGCCATCACCTCGGGACAGACCTACGAGCAGTACTTC,13,TRBV10-3,TRBJ2-7,TRBD1,many
CSVEPLAGAEETQYF,TGCAGCGTTGAACCTCTAGCGGGGGCAGAAGAGACCCAGTACTTC,15,TRBV29-1,TRBJ2-5,TRBD2,-
CASSLGGVNYGYTF,TGTGCCAGCAGCTTAGGAGGCGTGAACTATGGCTACACCTTC,14,TRBV7-8,TRBJ1-2,-,many
CASRTTDTQYF,TGTGCCAGCAGGACCACAGATACGCAGTATTTT,11,TRBV28,TRBJ2-3,-,many
CASSTGTESYEQYF,TGTGCCAGCAGCACCGGGACAGAGTCCTACGAGCAGTACTTC,14,TRBV7-6,TRBJ2-7,TRBD1,many
CASSRTGGQVEAFF,TGTGCCAGCAGTAGGACAGGGGGTCAAGTGGAAGCTTTCTTT,14,TRBV14,TRBJ1-1,TRBD1,few
CASSLEPGTFEKLFF,TGTGCCAGCAGTCTCGAGCCCGGGACCTTTGAAAAACTGTTTTTT,15,TRBV28,TRBJ1-4,-,-
CATSRTGESNQPQHF,TGTGCCACCAGCAGGACAGGGGAAAGCAATCAGCCCCAGCATTTT,15,TRBV15,TRBJ1-5,TRBD1,-
CASSRRGNEFTDTQYF,TGTGCCAGCAGCCGACGAGGGAACGAATTCACAGATACGCAGTATTTT,16,TRBV3-1,TRBJ2-3,-,few
CASSGTGGDIQYF,TGTGCCAGCAGCGGGACAGGCGGAGACATTCAGTACTTC,13,TRBV5-4,TRBJ2-4,TRBD1,-
CASSPVAGSLNGYTF,TGTGCCAGCAGTCCCGTCGCGGGTTCACTAAATGGCTACACCTTC,15,TRBV6-2/TRBV6-3,TRBJ1-2,-,few
CASSPGVAGQETQYF,TGTGCCAGCAGCCCCGGGGTAGCGGGCCAAGAGACCCAGTACTTC,15,TRBV5-5,TRBJ2-5,TRBD2,few
CASSGGGNNQPQHF,TGTGCCAGCAGCGGAGGGGGAAACAATCAGCCCCAGCATTTT,14,TRBV7-9,TRBJ1-5,-,few
CSARDLDLGEGTDTQYF,TGCAGTGCTAGAGATCTCGATCTAGGCGAGGGGACAGATACGCAGTATTTT,17,TRBV20-1,TRBJ2-3,-,-
CASTLDRSTEAFF,TGTGCCAGCACCCTGGACCGGAGCACTGAAGCTTTCTTT,13,TRBV2,TRBJ1-1,-,few
CANSSLGGKEKLFF,TGTGCCAACAGCTCCCTGGGTGGAAAGGAAAAACTGTTTTTT,14,TRBV7-2,TRBJ1-4,-,-
CASSLRLEGSTDTQYF,TGTGCCAGCAGCCTAAGGTTGGAGGGGTCCACAGATACGCAGTATTTT,16,TRBV7-6,TRBJ2-3,-,few
CSVAGTSGSYEQYF,TGCAGCGTCGCCGGGACTAGCGGCTCCTACGAGCAGTACTTC,14,TRBV29-1,TRBJ2-7,TRBD2,few
CASSLVKSQETQYF,TGTGCCAGCAGCTTAGTCAAGAGCCAAGAGACCCAGTACTTC,14,TRBV7-2,TRBJ2-5,-,many
CASSWDRGRLTEEAFF,TGTGCCAGCAGTTGGGACAGGGGGCGACTTACGGAAGAAGCTTTCTTT,16,TRBV2,TRBJ1-1,TRBD1,-
CAARDNDTDTQYF,TGTGCCGCCCGGGACAATGACACAGATACGCAGTATTTT,13,TRBV10-3,TRBJ2-3,-,-
CSASRDGSYEQYF,TGCAGTGCTAGCCGGGACGGGTCCTACGAGCAGTACTTC,13,TRBV20-1,TRBJ2-7,-,-
CASSLDGRYNEQFF,TGTGCCAGCAGCTTAGACGGTAGATACAATGAGCAGTTCTTC,14,TRBV7-2,TRBJ2-1,-,many
CASSRIFSIQETQYF,TGCGCCAGCAGCCGAATCTTCAGTATTCAAGAGACCCAGTACTTC,15,TRBV4-1,TRBJ2-5,-,many
CASSFRGETQYF,TGTGCCAGCAGTTTCAGGGGGGAGACCCAGTACTTC,12,TRBV12-3/TRBV12-4,TRBJ2-5,TRBD1,-
CASSPRGQGGISYEQYF,TGTGCCAGCAGTCCCCGTGGACAGGGGGGCATCTCCTACGAGCAGTACTTC,17,TRBV7-9,TRBJ2-7,TRBD1,-
CSVRGTGMDNEQFF,TGCAGCGTGCGAGGGACAGGGATGGACAATGAGCAGTTCTTC,14,TRBV29-1,TRBJ2-1,TRBD1,-
CSVEKSPGGSGELFF,TGCAGCGTTGAAAAAAGCCCAGGGGGGTCCGGGGAGCTGTTTTTT,15,TRBV29-1,TRBJ2-2,-,-
CASSSTGFDTGELFF,TGTGCCAGCAGCTCCACAGGGTTTGACACCGGGGAGCTGTTTTTT,15,TRBV7-9,TRBJ2-2,-,few
CASSSVEGGDTQYF,TGTGCCAGCAGTTCGGTGGAGGGCGGAGATACGCAGTATTTT,14,TRBV12-3/TRBV12-4,TRBJ2-3,-,many
CSARDRTGNGANVLTF,TGCAGTGCTAGAGACAGGACAGGTAACGGGGCCAACGTCCTGACTTTC,16,TRBV20-1,TRBJ2-6,TRBD1,many
CASSLTGTGNTIYF,TGTGCCAGCAGCTTAACCGGGACTGGAAACACCATATATTTT,14,TRBV7-9,TRBJ1-3,-,many
CASSLAGRDAQYF,TGTGCCAGCAGCTTAGCGGGCAGGGATGCGCAGTACTTC,13,TRBV7-9,TRBJ2-4,-,-
CSVEDLPAGVEQFF,TGCAGCGTTGAAGATCTACCAGCGGGGGTTGAGCAGTTCTTC,14,TRBV29-1,TRBJ2-1,TRBD2,-
CASSLDLAGGGKTQYF,TGTGCCAGCAGCTTAGACCTAGCGGGGGGGGGAAAGACCCAGTACTTC,16,TRBV7-2,TRBJ2-5,TRBD2,many
CASSSLDSLRGYGYTF,TGTGCCAGCAGCTCACTGGACAGCTTGCGCGGCTATGGCTACACCTTC,16,TRBV7-9,TRBJ1-2,-,-
CASSLEYRATSNQPQHF,TGTGCCAGCAGCCTAGAATACAGGGCGACGAGCAATCAGCCCCAGCATTTT,17,TRBV5-5,TRBJ1-5,-,few
CASSPLDFLYTDTQYF,TGTGCCAGTAGTCCACTCGACTTCTTGTACACAGATACGCAGTATTTT,16,TRBV19,TRBJ2-3,-,-
CASLLAGSSYNEQFF,TGTGCCAGCCTCCTGGCGGGGAGCTCCTACAATGAGCAGTTCTTC,15,TRBV7-2,TRBJ2-1,-,-
CASSVDRGSAETQYF,TGTGCCAGCAGCGTCGACAGAGGTAGCGCAGAGACCCAGTACTTC,15,TRBV13,TRBJ2-5,-,-
CASSLSPQGGSTEAFF,TGTGCCAGCAGTTTATCCCCACAGGGAGGAAGCACTGAAGCTTTCTTT,16,TRBV27,TRBJ1-1,-,-
CASSQDSGVPNYGYTF,TGTGCCAGCAGCCAAGATTCGGGGGTCCCTAACTATGGCTACACCTTC,16,TRBV3-1,TRBJ1-2,-,-
CASSFSNKNTEAFF,TGTGCCAGCAGTTTCTCTAACAAGAACACTGAAGCTTTCTTT,14,TRBV28,TRBJ1-1,-,many
CATGQGESKTQYF,TGTGCCACCGGACAGGGGGAATCAAAGACCCAGTACTTC,13,TRBV5-6,TRBJ2-5,TRBD1,-
CSAAGQGSYEQYF,TGCAGCGCCGCCGGACAGGGGTCCTACGAGCAGTACTTC,13,TRBV29-1,TRBJ2-7,TRBD1,few
CASNSRGWYYGYTF,TGTGCCAGCAATTCCAGGGGGTGGTACTATGGCTACACCTTC,14,TRBV6-6,TRBJ1-2,TRBD1,few
CASARGPTDTQYF,TGTGCCAGCGCCAGGGGCCCCACAGATACGCAGTATTTT,13,TRBV2,TRBJ2-3,-,few
CASTPAGSEQFF,TGTGCCAGCACTCCCGCGGGGTCTGAGCAGTTCTTC,12,TRBV6-2/TRBV6-3,TRBJ2-1,-,few
CASSLPGLAEKTQYF,TGTGCCAGCAGCCTCCCAGGACTAGCGGAAAAGACCCAGTACTTC,15,TRBV7-9,TRBJ2-5,TRBD2,-
CASSSNLLNRGSSPLHF,TGCGCCAGCAGCTCCAACCTTTTAAACAGGGGGAGTTCACCCCTCCACTTT,17,TRBV5-1,TRBJ1-6,TRBD1,-
CASRRRAGETQYF,TGCGCGAGCAGGCGACGGGCTGGGGAGACCCAGTACTTC,13,TRBV5-1,TRBJ2-5,-,-
CSVGPSGGLGETQYF,TGCAGCGTTGGCCCCAGCGGGGGCCTCGGAGAGACCCAGTACTTC,15,TRBV29-1,TRBJ2-5,TRBD2,-
CASSLGDGGYGYTF,TGTGCCAGCAGCCTAGGGGACGGAGGCTATGGCTACACCTTC,14,TRBV7-9,TRBJ1-2,-,few
CASGHSGANVLTF,TGTGCCAGCGGCCACTCTGGGGCCAACGTCCTGACTTTC,13,TRBV27,TRBJ2-6,-,many
CVSMMNTEAFF,TGTGTCAGCATGATGAACACTGAAGCTTTCTTT,11,TRBV27,TRBJ1-1,-,-
CSVGGVSAYNEQFF,TGCAGCGTTGGAGGCGTCAGTGCCTACAATGAGCAGTTCTTC,14,TRBV29-1,TRBJ2-1,-,few
CAISESKGGGAWQFF,TGTGCCATCAGTGAGTCCAAAGGCGGGGGGGCATGGCAGTTCTTC,15,TRBV10-3,TRBJ2-1,TRBD2,many
CASRLEWAQETQYF,TGTGCCAGCAGATTAGAGTGGGCTCAAGAGACCCAGTACTTC,14,TRBV7-3,TRBJ2-5,-,-